The rows below give T cell receptor beta chains drawn from one sample of a study of shared clonotypes between healthy human individuals. Clones were sequenced by immunoSEQ multiplex PCR, and TCRdb holds only the in-frame ones, with some missing. The sample contains 2 million to 2.5 million clones, roughly 93% of which appear only once. The sample consisted of naive CD4+ T cells from PBMCs. The receptors come from a man aged 18-30 years in good health. Some clones in this sample may be carry-over from other donors' samples. Both conserved end residues are part of each CDR3. A D gene is named only where the DNA matches it firmly. Clone sizes are given selectively: once, few, many, or a class where the clone is expanded.

v_gene	d_gene	j_gene	abundance	CDR3nt	CDR3aa
TRBV28	.	TRBJ1-5	.	TGTGCCAGCAGTCCACCAATGGGCAATCAGCCCCAGCATTTT	CASSPPMGNQPQHF
TRBV5-3	.	TRBJ2-3	.	TGTGCTAGAAGCTGGCTCGGACGGTTGTGTCAGTATTTT	CARSWLGRLCQYF
TRBV6-6	TRBD1	TRBJ1-1	.	TGTGCCAGCAGTCGTGACAGGGGCACTGAAGCTTTCTTT	CASSRDRGTEAFF
TRBV12-2	.	TRBJ1-4	once	TGTGCAAGTCGCTCCCGAACTTTCCACTCCGGGACTAGTCCAACGGGGGAACTGTTTTTT	CASRSRTFHSGTSPTGELFF
TRBV19	.	TRBJ1-2	once	TGTGCCAGTAGTTTTAGGCAGACGTGGTATGGCTACACCTTC	CASSFRQTWYGYTF
TRBV7-3	.	TRBJ1-1	.	TGTGCCAGCAGCGACGGTACCAACACTGAAGCTTTCTTT	CASSDGTNTEAFF
TRBV28	.	TRBJ2-7	.	TGTGCCAGCCGATTTGCGGGACAAACCTACGAGCAGTACTTC	CASRFAGQTYEQYF
TRBV10-2	.	TRBJ2-1	.	TGCGCCAGCAAGACCGCGAGGTCCTACAATGAGCAGTTCTTC	CASKTARSYNEQFF
TRBV2	.	TRBJ1-4	.	TGTGCCAGCAGTGAGCAGGGCCCAACTAATGAAAAACTGTTTTTT	CASSEQGPTNEKLFF
TRBV5-1	TRBD1	TRBJ2-7	.	TGCGCCAGCAGCCTTGCGGACAGGGGACACGAGCAGTACTTC	CASSLADRGHEQYF
TRBV5-6	TRBD1	TRBJ2-5	once	TGTGCCAGCAGCCGGGACAGGGCGAGTGCCCAGTACTTC	CASSRDRASAQYF
TRBV7-9	TRBD1	TRBJ1-4	.	TGTGCCAGCAGCGTAACAGGGGCCCGGGGCAATGAAAAACTGTTTTTT	CASSVTGARGNEKLFF
TRBV6-1	.	TRBJ2-3	once	TGTGCCAGCAGTGAATGGGGAAGAACAGATACGCAGTATTTT	CASSEWGRTDTQYF
TRBV25-1	TRBD2	TRBJ2-2	.	TGTGCCAGCAGGGAGCGGGACGGAACCGGGGAGCTGTTTTTT	CASRERDGTGELFF
TRBV6-5	.	TRBJ2-1	once	TGTGCCAGCAGTTACGCCGGAGTCGCCGGAGACGAGCAGTTCTTC	CASSYAGVAGDEQFF
TRBV7-6	TRBD2	TRBJ2-7	.	TGTGCCAGCAGCTTGACTAGCGGGATCGGCGAGCAGTACTTC	CASSLTSGIGEQYF
TRBV4-2	TRBD2	TRBJ2-1	.	TGTGCCAGCAGCCAAGGGGTAGCGGGATTATCTCGGGAGCAGTTCTTC	CASSQGVAGLSREQFF
TRBV4-1	.	TRBJ1-1	few	TGCGCCAGTAATGGACAGCTACCAGGAAAGACTGAAGCTTTCTTT	CASNGQLPGKTEAFF
TRBV4-2	.	TRBJ1-5	.	TGTGCCAGCAGTGGGAGGAGAGGTGATCAGCCCCAGCATTTT	CASSGRRGDQPQHF
TRBV10-3	.	TRBJ2-1	.	TGTGCCATCAGTGATTTAGTCGCGGCAAGCTCCTACAATGAGCAGTTCTTC	CAISDLVAASSYNEQFF
TRBV19	.	TRBJ2-7	.	TGTGCCAGTAGTCCCGGGACCCCATCCTACGAGCAGTACTTC	CASSPGTPSYEQYF
TRBV28	TRBD1	TRBJ2-7	.	TGTGCCATCCTCTCTTCAGGGACAGGGACCTACGAGCAGTACTTC	CAILSSGTGTYEQYF
TRBV28	.	TRBJ1-2	.	TGTGCCAGCAGTTCGAATACACCTAACTATGGCTACACCTTC	CASSSNTPNYGYTF
TRBV12-2	.	TRBJ1-2	.	TGTGCAAGTCGCTTAGGGGGGGCGGCTAACTATGGCTACACCTTC	CASRLGGAANYGYTF
TRBV27	.	TRBJ2-6	.	TGTGCCAGCAGTTTACACCCCTCTGGGGCCAACGTCCTGACTTTC	CASSLHPSGANVLTF
TRBV5-4	.	TRBJ1-5	.	TGTGCCAGCAGCTTGGTAGGTCAGCCCCAGCATTTT	CASSLVGQPQHF
TRBV27	.	TRBJ1-5	.	TGTGCCAGCAGTACTCGGGGGCCGGGCAATCAGCCCCAGCATTTT	CASSTRGPGNQPQHF
TRBV6-6	.	TRBJ1-3	.	TGTGCCAGCAGCCGGACAGCGAGCTCTGGAAACACCATATATTTT	CASSRTASSGNTIYF
TRBV5-1	TRBD2	TRBJ2-3	.	TGCGCCAGCAGCTTGATACTAGCGGGAGGGCCCGGAGATACGCAGTATTTT	CASSLILAGGPGDTQYF
TRBV5-8	TRBD2	TRBJ2-2	.	TGTGCCAGCAGCTTGGCGGGAGGGCCGAACACCGGGGAGCTGTTTTTT	CASSLAGGPNTGELFF
TRBV29-1	.	TRBJ2-7	.	TGCAGCGTTGAAGAAGCCTACGAGCAGTACTTC	CSVEEAYEQYF
TRBV7-2	.	TRBJ2-1	.	TGTGCCAGCAGCTTAGCCCGACTCTCCGGCGAGCAGTTCTTC	CASSLARLSGEQFF
TRBV6-5	TRBD2	TRBJ2-1	.	TGTGCCAGCAGTTACTCGATTGGACTAGGGTATGAGCAGTTCTTC	CASSYSIGLGYEQFF
TRBV5-4	TRBD1	TRBJ2-7	.	TGTGCCAGCAGCAAGGGACAGCCCGCAGAGCAGTACTTC	CASSKGQPAEQYF
TRBV27	.	TRBJ1-5	once	TGTGCCAGCAGTTTAAACGGCATAAATCAGCCCCAGCATTTT	CASSLNGINQPQHF
TRBV10-1	.	TRBJ1-1	.	TGCGCCAGCAGTGGACAGTTGAACACTGAAGCTTTCTTT	CASSGQLNTEAFF
TRBV9	.	TRBJ1-3	once	TGTGCCAGCACAGAGACAGGACTCTCAGGAAACACCATATATTTT	CASTETGLSGNTIYF
TRBV30	.	TRBJ1-6	.	TGTGCCTGGAGTGTAAGCAAATCACCCCTCCACTTT	CAWSVSKSPLHF
TRBV7-3	TRBD1	TRBJ2-2	.	TGTGCCAGCAGCTTGGGACAGGGGGCCGGGGAGCTGTTTTTT	CASSLGQGAGELFF
TRBV19	TRBD1	TRBJ2-5	once	TGTGCCAGTAGTATAGGGGGACAGGGGTACAGAGAGACCCAGTACTTC	CASSIGGQGYRETQYF
TRBV27	TRBD1	TRBJ1-2	once	TGTGCCAGCAGTTACAGACCTCAAGGGACAGGGTTGGGGGGCTACACCTTC	CASSYRPQGTGLGGYTF
TRBV6-6	.	TRBJ2-2	.	TGTGCCAGCAGTCCCGACTCCCCGAGGACCGGGGAGCTGTTTTTT	CASSPDSPRTGELFF
TRBV10-3	TRBD1	TRBJ2-7	.	TGTGCCATCAGTGCCCTGACAGGGGGGCACTACGAGCAGTACTTC	CAISALTGGHYEQYF
TRBV6-6	.	TRBJ2-3	once	TGTGCCAGCAGCCGAAGGACGGCTACGCAGTATTTT	CASSRRTATQYF
TRBV7-9	.	TRBJ2-5	.	TGTGCCAGCAGCCCGACTAGCCAAGAGACCCAGTACTTC	CASSPTSQETQYF
TRBV9	.	TRBJ2-5	.	TGTGCCAGCAGCGTAGTATCCCAAGAGACCCAGTACTTC	CASSVVSQETQYF
TRBV6-5	TRBD2	TRBJ2-7	.	TGTGCCAGCAGAGGAGCGGGGCTTACCTACGAGCAGTACTTC	CASRGAGLTYEQYF
TRBV18	TRBD1	TRBJ2-7	.	TGTGCCAGCTCACCACGGGGGACAGGGAGGGGTCGTCGCGAGCAGTACTTC	CASSPRGTGRGRREQYF
TRBV4-3	TRBD2	TRBJ2-5	.	TGCGCCAGCAGCCCGAGCGGGAGGATGGGGGAGACCCAGTACTTC	CASSPSGRMGETQYF
TRBV4-3	.	TRBJ2-3	.	TGCGCCAGCAGCCAAACTTTGTCACTGACCTACACAGATACGCAGTATTTT	CASSQTLSLTYTDTQYF
TRBV4-1	TRBD1	TRBJ2-7	once	TGCGCCAGCAGCCAGCTACAGGGGGCCGGGCAGTACTTC	CASSQLQGAGQYF
TRBV7-3	.	TRBJ2-2	.	TGTGCCAGCAGCTTTACAGGGGAGGTCACCGGGGAGCTGTTTTTT	CASSFTGEVTGELFF
TRBV5-6	.	TRBJ2-7	.	TGTGCCAGCCGGGTCGAGCAGTACTTC	CASRVEQYF
TRBV5-4	.	TRBJ2-7	.	TGTGCCAGCAGCTTGGGACAAGAGTGGCGCTTC	CASSLGQEWRF
TRBV7-2	.	TRBJ1-3	.	TGTGCCAGCAGCTCAGGGTGGAGGGACACCATATATTTT	CASSSGWRDTIYF
TRBV5-1	.	TRBJ2-5	.	TGCGCCAGCAGCTCCAAGTGGGCGCCACAAGAGACCCAGTACTTC	CASSSKWAPQETQYF
TRBV6-5	TRBD2	TRBJ2-3	.	TGTGCCAGCAGTTACGGGTCTAGCGGGAGGCTCGGTACGCAGTATTTT	CASSYGSSGRLGTQYF
TRBV9	.	TRBJ1-1	.	TGTGCCAGCAGCCCCCCCGTTCGGAGCGAGACCACTGAAGCTTTCTTT	CASSPPVRSETTEAFF
TRBV5-1	TRBD2	TRBJ2-2	.	TGCGCCAGCAGATTCCTAGCGGGAGGGACCGGCGGGGAGCTGTTTTTT	CASRFLAGGTGGELFF
TRBV5-1	TRBD2	TRBJ2-7	.	TGCGCCAGCAGCTTGAGCGGGAGGAGCTCCTACGAGCAGTACTTC	CASSLSGRSSYEQYF